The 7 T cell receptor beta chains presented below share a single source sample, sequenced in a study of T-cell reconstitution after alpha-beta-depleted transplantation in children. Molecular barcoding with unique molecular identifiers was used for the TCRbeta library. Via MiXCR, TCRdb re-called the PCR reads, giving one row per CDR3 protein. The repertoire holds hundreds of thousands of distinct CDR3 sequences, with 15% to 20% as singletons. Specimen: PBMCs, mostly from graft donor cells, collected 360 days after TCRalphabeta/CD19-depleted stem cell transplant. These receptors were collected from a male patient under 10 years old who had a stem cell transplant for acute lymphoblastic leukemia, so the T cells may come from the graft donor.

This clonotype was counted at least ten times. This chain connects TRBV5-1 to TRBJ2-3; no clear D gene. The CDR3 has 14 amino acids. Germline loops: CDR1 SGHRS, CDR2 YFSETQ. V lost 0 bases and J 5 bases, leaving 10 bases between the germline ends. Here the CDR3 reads CASSLGQVEDTQYF. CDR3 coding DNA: TGCGCCAGCAGCTTGGGGCAGGTGGAAGATACGCAGTATTTT.

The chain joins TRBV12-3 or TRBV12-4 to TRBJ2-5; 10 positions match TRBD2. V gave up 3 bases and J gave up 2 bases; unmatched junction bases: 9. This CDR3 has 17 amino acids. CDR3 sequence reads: CASSFRLAGVSQETQYF. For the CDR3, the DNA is TGTGCCAGCAGTTTTCGGCTAGCGGGAGTATCACAAGAGACCCAGTACTTC.

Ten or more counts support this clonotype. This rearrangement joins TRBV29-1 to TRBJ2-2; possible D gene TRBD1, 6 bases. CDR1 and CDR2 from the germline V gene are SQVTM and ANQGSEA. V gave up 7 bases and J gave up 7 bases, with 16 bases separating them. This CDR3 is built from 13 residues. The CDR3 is CSGQDAEHGELFF. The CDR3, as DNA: TGCAGCGGACAGGACGCCGAACACGGGGAGCTGTTTTTT.

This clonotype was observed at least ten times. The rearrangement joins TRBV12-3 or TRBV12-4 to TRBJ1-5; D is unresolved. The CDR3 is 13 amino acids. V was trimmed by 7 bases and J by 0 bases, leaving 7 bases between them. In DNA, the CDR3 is TGTGCCAGCAACCTGGATAGCAATCAGCCCCAGCATTTT. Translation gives CASNLDSNQPQHF.

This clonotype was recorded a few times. CDR3: CSARWDRGQEGTEAFF. DNA of the CDR3: TGCAGTGCTAGATGGGACAGGGGGCAGGAGGGCACTGAAGCTTTCTTT. The gene calls are TRBV20-1 and TRBJ1-1; 12 nucleotides align to TRBD1. V shed 2 bases, J shed 4 bases, and the junction held 8 bases outside the gene matches. Germline V gene sequence: CDR1 DFQATT, CDR2 SNEGSKA (reference sequence). There are 16 residues in the CDR3.

CDR3 loop: CASSPQPGQPQHF. CDR3 sequence (DNA): TGTGCCAGCAGCCCCCAACCGGGTCAGCCCCAGCATTTT. This chain uses TRBV7-9 with TRBJ1-5; the D is unclear. V shed 5 bases and J shed 6 bases, with 11 bases lying between them. Germline CDR1 SEHNR, CDR2 FQNEAQ (reference sequence). The CDR3 runs to 13 residues.

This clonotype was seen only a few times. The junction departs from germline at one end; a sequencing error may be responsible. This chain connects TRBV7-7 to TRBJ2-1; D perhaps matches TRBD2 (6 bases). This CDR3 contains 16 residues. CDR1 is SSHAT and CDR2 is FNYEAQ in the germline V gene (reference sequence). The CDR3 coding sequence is TGTGCTAGCAGCTTAGGGCCCGGGGGCTCCTACAATGAGCAGTTCTTC. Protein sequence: CASSLGPGGSYNEQFF.